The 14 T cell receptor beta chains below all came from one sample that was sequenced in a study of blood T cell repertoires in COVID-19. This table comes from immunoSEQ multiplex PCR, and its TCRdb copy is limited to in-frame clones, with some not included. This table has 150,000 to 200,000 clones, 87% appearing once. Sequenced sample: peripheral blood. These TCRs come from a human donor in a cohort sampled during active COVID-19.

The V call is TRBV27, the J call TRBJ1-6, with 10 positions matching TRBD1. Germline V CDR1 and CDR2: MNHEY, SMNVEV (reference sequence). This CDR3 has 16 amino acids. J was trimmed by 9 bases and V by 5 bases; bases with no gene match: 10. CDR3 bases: TGTGCCAGCAGTGAGAGGGGAGGACAGGGGGGTTCACCCCTCCACTTT. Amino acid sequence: CASSERGGQGGSPLHF.

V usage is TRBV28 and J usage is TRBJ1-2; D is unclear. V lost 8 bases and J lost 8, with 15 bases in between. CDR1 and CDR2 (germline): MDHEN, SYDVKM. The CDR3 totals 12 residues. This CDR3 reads CASLGNTEGYTF. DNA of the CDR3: TGTGCCAGCCTCGGGAACACCGAGGGCTACACCTTC.

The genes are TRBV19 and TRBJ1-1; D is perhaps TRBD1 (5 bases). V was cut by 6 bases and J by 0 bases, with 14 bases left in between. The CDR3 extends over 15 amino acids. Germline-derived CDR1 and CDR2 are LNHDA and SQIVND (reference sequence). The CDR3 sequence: CASSRTPTVNTEAFF. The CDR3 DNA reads TGTGCCAGTAGCCGAACTCCGACAGTGAACACTGAAGCTTTCTTT.

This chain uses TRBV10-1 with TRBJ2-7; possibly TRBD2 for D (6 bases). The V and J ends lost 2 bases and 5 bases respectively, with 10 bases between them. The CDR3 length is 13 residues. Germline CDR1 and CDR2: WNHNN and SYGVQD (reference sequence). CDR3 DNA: TGCGCCAGCAGTGAGGGACTAACCGACGAGCAGTACTTC. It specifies CASSEGLTDEQYF.

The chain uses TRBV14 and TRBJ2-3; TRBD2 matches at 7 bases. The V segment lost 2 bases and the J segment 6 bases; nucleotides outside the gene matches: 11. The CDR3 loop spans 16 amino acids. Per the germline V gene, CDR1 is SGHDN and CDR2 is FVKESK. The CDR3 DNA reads TGTGCCAGCAGCCAATGGGGCGGGAGAGCTCTGGATACGCAGTATTTT. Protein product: CASSQWGGRALDTQYF.

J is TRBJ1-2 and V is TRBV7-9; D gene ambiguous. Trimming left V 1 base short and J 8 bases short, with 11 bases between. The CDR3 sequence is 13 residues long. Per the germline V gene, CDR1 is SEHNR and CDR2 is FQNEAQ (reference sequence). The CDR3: CASSLVGGRGYTF. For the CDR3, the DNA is TGTGCCAGCAGCTTAGTGGGCGGGCGCGGCTACACCTTC.

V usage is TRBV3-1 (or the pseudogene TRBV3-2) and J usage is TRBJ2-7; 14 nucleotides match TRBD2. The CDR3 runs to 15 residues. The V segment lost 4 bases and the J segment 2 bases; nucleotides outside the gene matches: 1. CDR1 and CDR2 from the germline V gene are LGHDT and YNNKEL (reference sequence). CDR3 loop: CASSPGLAGAYEQYF. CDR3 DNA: TGTGCCAGCAGCCCGGGACTAGCGGGAGCCTACGAGCAGTACTTC.

The CDR3 is CASSYSGQVVEAFF. In nucleotides, the CDR3 is TGTGCCAGCAGTTACTCGGGACAGGTGGTTGAAGCTTTCTTT. The chain uses TRBV6-5 and TRBJ1-1; 8 nucleotides match TRBD1. This CDR3 region has 14 residues. CDR1 MNHEY and CDR2 SVGAGI come from the germline V gene. V lost 0 bases, J lost 7 bases, and 4 bases stayed unmatched.

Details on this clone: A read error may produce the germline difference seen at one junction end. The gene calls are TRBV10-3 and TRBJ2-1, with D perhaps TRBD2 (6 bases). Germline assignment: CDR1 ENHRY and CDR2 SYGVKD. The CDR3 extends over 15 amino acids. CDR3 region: CAISDPRDSHNEQFF. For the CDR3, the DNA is TGTGCCATCAGTGACCCCCGGGACTCCCACAATGAGCAGTTCTTC.

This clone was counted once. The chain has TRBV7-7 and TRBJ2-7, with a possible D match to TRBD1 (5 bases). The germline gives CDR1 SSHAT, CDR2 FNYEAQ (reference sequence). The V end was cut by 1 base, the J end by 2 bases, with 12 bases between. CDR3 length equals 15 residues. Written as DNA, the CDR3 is TGTGCCAGCAGCTTAGGGGAAGGGGCCCCCTACGAGCAGTACTTC. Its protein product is CASSLGEGAPYEQYF.

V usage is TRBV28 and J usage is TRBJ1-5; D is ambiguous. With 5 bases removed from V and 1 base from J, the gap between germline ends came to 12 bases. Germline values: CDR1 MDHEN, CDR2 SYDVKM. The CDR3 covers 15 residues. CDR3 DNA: TGTGCCAGCAGTGCCCCCCCGGGGAGCAATCAGCCCCAGCATTTT. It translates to CASSAPPGSNQPQHF.

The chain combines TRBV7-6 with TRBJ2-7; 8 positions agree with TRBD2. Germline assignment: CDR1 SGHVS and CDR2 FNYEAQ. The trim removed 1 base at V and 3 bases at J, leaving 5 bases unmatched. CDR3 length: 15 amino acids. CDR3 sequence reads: CASSLGGRGDYEQYF. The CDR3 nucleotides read TGTGCCAGCAGCTTAGGAGGGCGGGGGGACTACGAGCAGTACTTC.

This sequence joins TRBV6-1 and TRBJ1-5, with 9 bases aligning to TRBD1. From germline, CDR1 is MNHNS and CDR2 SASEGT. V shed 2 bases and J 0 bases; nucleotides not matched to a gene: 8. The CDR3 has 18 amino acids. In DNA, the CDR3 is TGTGCCAGCAGTGAACCGTTGAGGACAGGGGATAGCAATCAGCCCCAGCATTTT. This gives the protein CASSEPLRTGDSNQPQHF.

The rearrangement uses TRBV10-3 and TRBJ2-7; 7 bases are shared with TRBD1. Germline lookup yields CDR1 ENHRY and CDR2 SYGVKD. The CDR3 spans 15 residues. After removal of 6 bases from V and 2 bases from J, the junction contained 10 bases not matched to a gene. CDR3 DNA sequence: TGTGCCATCAGGGGGAGTAGTGACAGGGCCTACGAGCAGTACTTC. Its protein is CAIRGSSDRAYEQYF.